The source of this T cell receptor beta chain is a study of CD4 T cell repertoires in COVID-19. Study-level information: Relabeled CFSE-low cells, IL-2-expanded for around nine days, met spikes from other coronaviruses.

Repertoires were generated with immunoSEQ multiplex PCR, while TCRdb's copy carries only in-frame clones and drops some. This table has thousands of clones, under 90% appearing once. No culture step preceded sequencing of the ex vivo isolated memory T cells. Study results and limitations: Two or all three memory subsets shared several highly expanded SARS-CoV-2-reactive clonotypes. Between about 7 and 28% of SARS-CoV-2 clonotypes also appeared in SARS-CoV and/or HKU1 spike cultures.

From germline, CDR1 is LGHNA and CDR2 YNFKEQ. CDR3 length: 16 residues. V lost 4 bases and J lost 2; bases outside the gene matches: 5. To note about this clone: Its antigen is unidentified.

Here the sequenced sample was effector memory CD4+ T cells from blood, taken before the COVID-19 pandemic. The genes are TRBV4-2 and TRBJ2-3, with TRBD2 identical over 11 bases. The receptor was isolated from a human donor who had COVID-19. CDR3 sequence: CASSPRLAGITDTQYF. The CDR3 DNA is TGTGCCAGCAGCCCAAGACTAGCGGGGATCACAGATACGCAGTATTTT.